This record covers a single T cell receptor beta chain. The target of this receptor is not known. No much larger clonotype is one base removed from it; base qualities were not supplied. The data belong to a study of Ad26.COV2.S vaccination and SARS-CoV-2 variants (dated by TCRdb to the early 2020s). With respect to the entire study: Donors in the vaccine arm were drawn from COV1001, a phase I-IIa trial of Ad26.COV2.S in healthy adults that was multicentre, randomized, double-blind and placebo-controlled. Throughout the experiments and outcome assessment, investigators stayed blinded to trial group allocation. The TCR-sequenced set comprised about 32 samples: some 20 Ad26.COV2.S vaccine recipients, 5 placebo recipients and 8 SARS-CoV-2 convalescent individuals. Participants in the trial were split at random into five groups of five each, receiving low-dose or high-dose Ad26.COV2.S once or twice, or else placebo on both occasions. The specificity and breadth of SARS-CoV-2-reactive T cell receptors after Ad26.COV2.S vaccination were assessed by TCRbeta repertoire sequencing. Ad26.COV2.S was given intramuscularly at 5x10^10 or 1x10^11 viral particles, as a single shot or as two shots 56 days apart. Results the study describes overall, beyond this receptor: Spike-specific TCR breadth was higher in Ad26.COV2.S recipients than in placebo recipients (P = 0.0014). After vaccination, substantial breadth of spike-specific CD8+ and CD4+ T cell responses was reported. Vaccine and placebo recipients had comparable non-spike TCR breadth, which fits with the vaccine containing only spike. The study lacked the statistical power to compare responses across vaccine doses or regimens. The authors noted that the TCR breadth and depth analyses may have underestimated total T cell responses.

The immunoSEQ Assay was the method used to sequence TCRbeta CDR3 regions. After extraction, genomic DNA underwent amplification by bias-controlled multiplex PCR, followed by high-throughput sequencing. In the source study's methods: To quantify the absolute abundance of every unique TCRbeta CDR3 region, sequences were collapsed and filtered. Usable DNA was measured by amplifying reference genes present in all nucleated cells, and TCRbeta template counts were normalized to that usable DNA to estimate T cell fraction. Repertoire TCRs were annotated as SARS-CoV-2-specific by exact matching of V gene, CDR3 amino acid sequence and J gene to a known reactive TCR set. The reference SARS-CoV-2 TCR set came from MIRA and was filtered for enrichment in COVID-19-positive ImmuneCODE repertoires, removing public or cross-reactive TCRs. Using the MIRA antigens, annotated TCRs were further analysed by specific ORF or by position within an ORF. Depth was the summed frequency of annotated unique rearrangements, while breadth was defined as annotated unique rearrangements over total unique productive rearrangements. Two-sided Wilcoxon rank-sum tests were applied when comparing TCR breadth between groups. TCRdb took over this immuneACCESS table, retaining in-frame rearrangements with V and J assigned. Such tables are incomplete; in checked studies, under half of the missing clones stem from an unresolved V gene, and the remainder is unexplained. That table gives V, J and clone size, and the DNA gave D and trimming. For this sample there are roughly 380,000 clones; roughly 88% appear just once. The ten largest account for about 3.6% of the sample.

The germline V gene gives CDR1 as MGHRA and CDR2 as YSYEKL. Trimming costs V 1 base and J 7 bases, and their ends lie 14 bases apart. There are 15 amino acids in the CDR3, from cysteine to phenylalanine inclusive. The DNA shown is the 45-base CDR3, in frame from base 1. Reading the label with the study, this specimen's treatment or condition is: around 19 received Ad26.COV2.S at low or high dose, single or two shots; five or six received placebo; per-sample allocation not given. For vaccine and placebo recipients, repertoires were sequenced using samples collected on day 63 after the first injection. Cohort 1b enrolled 25 adults aged 18-55 years at a single site in Boston, USA, between 29 July and 7 August 2020. As a vaccine, Ad26.COV2.S was a replication-incompetent adenovirus type 26 vector that expressed a prefusion-stabilized SARS-CoV-2 spike protein derived from the original Wuhan strain.

The TCR was taken from a person aged 18-60 years who received the Ad26.COV2.S COVID-19 vaccine or a placebo. The receptor chain draws on TRBV4-1 and TRBJ1-3; the D gene assignment is ambiguous. This specimen was peripheral blood, taken in a trial of Ad26.COV2.S vaccine versus placebo. DNA sequence: TGCGCCAGCAGCCAAGTCGGACCCAGAGGGAACACCATATATTTT. This gives the protein CASSQVGPRGNTIYF.